Listed here is a single TCR beta chain. The method was immunoSEQ multiplex PCR; TCRdb's version includes in-frame clones alone and lacks a portion of them. The sample has 70,000 to 85,000 clones; about 86% are singletons. This entry belongs to a study of OX40 agonist ivuxolimab in advanced cancers. The CDR3 has 11 amino acids. CDR1 is MNHEY, CDR2 SVGAGI, per germline. V lost 2 bases and J 5 bases, leaving 3 bases between the germline ends. The sample in question was CD4+ or CD8+ T cells sorted from blood, obtained in a trial of the OX40 agonist ivuxolimab. The clonotype was recovered from an adult with an advanced solid tumor such as melanoma, head and neck, liver or kidney cancer. V gene TRBV6-5 combines with J gene TRBJ2-5, with D hard to call. The CDR3 nucleotides are TGTGCCAGCAGTTACGGGGAGACCCAGTACTTC. Protein product: CASSYGETQYF.